A single sample is the source of the 29 T cell receptor beta chains below, sequenced in a study of blood T cells in healthy people across ages (dated by TCRdb to 2013 to 2016). Library preparation employed 5' RACE. Instrument used: Illumina HiSeq 2500. A second roughly 6 to 11 cycle PCR used a sample-barcoded 5' primer and a J-beta primer mix. TCRdb passed the public sequencing reads through fastp at Q25 and MiXCR, retaining productive beta sequences. Each entry merges the rows of one CDR3 protein and shows their most common DNA and genes. The sample table shows 1.2 million to 1.5 million distinct CDR3 sequences, and roughly 40% are seen once. The ten largest account for 7.9% of the sample. Sequenced sample: blood. The receptors come from a woman younger than 35 in good health.

The rearrangement joins TRBV4-1 to TRBJ2-7, with 8 positions matching TRBD2. The CDR3 contains 15 residues. The germline CDR1 and CDR2 sequences are MGHRA and YSYEKL. V trimming: 1 base; J trimming: 3 bases; junction bases outside the gene matches: 5. CDR3 in amino acids: CASSQAPGGDYEQYF. The CDR3 DNA reads as TGCGCCAGCAGCCAAGCCCCCGGGGGGGACTACGAGCAGTACTTC.

This clonotype has more than one count but fewer than ten. V and J are TRBV10-3 and TRBJ1-4; D possibly corresponds to TRBD1 (5 bases). Germline CDR1 ENHRY, CDR2 SYGVKD. There are 13 residues in the CDR3. V lost 8 bases, J lost 3 bases, and 10 bases lay in between. This CDR3 reads CAIVGAANEKLFF. CDR3 bases: TGTGCCATCGTCGGGGCGGCTAATGAAAAACTGTTTTTT.

The chain recombines TRBV20-1 with TRBJ2-7, with 10 bases matching TRBD2. CDR1 DFQATT and CDR2 SNEGSKA come from the germline V gene (reference sequence). The CDR3 runs 15 residues. CDR3 sequence (DNA): TGCAGCGTGATAGCGGGAGGTTGGCCCTCGGGTGAGCAGTACTTC. Translated: CSVIAGGWPSGEQYF.

CDR3 in DNA: TGCGCCAGCAGCCAAGATATTGGCACCGGGGAGCTGTTTTTT. Its translation is CASSQDIGTGELFF. The rearrangement links TRBV4-1 to TRBJ2-2; D is undetermined. The CDR3 runs to 14 residues. Trimming pared 0 bases from V and 4 bases from J, leaving 6 bases between. CDR1 is MGHRA, CDR2 YSYEKL, per germline.

This clonotype was picked up many times. The CDR3 loop is CSASPGDTQYF. DNA for the CDR3: TGCAGTGCTAGTCCGGGTGATACGCAGTATTTT. V gene TRBV20-1 combines with J gene TRBJ2-3; D ambiguous. With 3 bases removed from V and 6 bases from J, the gap between germline ends came to 7 bases. The CDR3 consists of 11 residues. Per germline, CDR1 DFQATT and CDR2 SNEGSKA (reference sequence).

This clonotype has a single count. V is TRBV7-2 and J is TRBJ2-3; 8 nucleotides align to TRBD2. Germline loops: CDR1 SGHTA, CDR2 FQGNSA. After removal of 1 base from V and 4 bases from J, the junction contained 4 bases not matched to a gene. The CDR3 is made up of 15 amino acids. CDR3 sequence (DNA): TGTGCCAGCAGCTTAGTAGGCGGGGGGCCAGATACGCAGTATTTT. This gives the protein CASSLVGGGPDTQYF. The whole variable domain, filled in from reference TRBV7-2 and TRBJ2-3, reads GAGVSQSPSNKVTEKGKDVELRCDPISGHTALYWYRQSLGQGLEFLIYFQGNSAPDKSGLPSDRFSAERTGGSVSTLTIQRTQQEDSAVYLCASSLVGGGPDTQYFGPGTRLTVL.

This clonotype was found a few times. The chain uses TRBV30 and TRBJ2-1; 12 positions match TRBD2. In germline, CDR1 is GTSNPN, CDR2 SVGIG (reference sequence). With V trimmed by 1 base and J by 5 bases, 9 bases remained unmatched. The CDR3 contains 17 residues. The CDR3 DNA sequence: TGTGCCTGGAGTGCCCCCAGAGGACTAGCGGGGAACAATGAGCAGTTCTTC. It encodes CAWSAPRGLAGNNEQFF.

This clonotype was counted a single time. The rearrangement links TRBV7-9 to TRBJ2-1; D assignment may be TRBD1 or TRBD2 (5 bases each). The J call may be wrong; the DNA end is better matched by TRBJ2-7. This CDR3 is built from 15 residues. Germline V gene lookup returns CDR1 SEHNR and CDR2 FQNEAQ (reference sequence). This CDR3 is CAGSGRGASYNEQYF. The CDR3 bases are TGTGCCGGGTCTGGGAGAGGGGCCTCCTACAATGAGCAGTACTTC.

With respect to this clonotype: An end of the junction does not agree with germline; a read error may underlie this. The chain recombines TRBV6-2 or TRBV6-3 with TRBJ2-5; the D gene could be TRBD1 or TRBD2 (5 bases each). The CDR3 is 13 amino acids. Germline loops: CDR1 MNHEY, CDR2 SVGEGT. The CDR3 nucleotides read TGTGCCTGCAGTACCGGGACGACCAATGAGCAGTACTTC. Translated: CACSTGTTNEQYF.

This clonotype was observed a few times. This chain uses TRBV29-1 with TRBJ2-3; 8 nucleotides align to TRBD2. CDR3 length: 11 amino acids. The V and J ends lost 8 bases and 4 bases, in that order; junction bases with no gene match: 2. Germline V gives CDR1 SQVTM, CDR2 ANQGSEA. CDR3 region: CSLREADTQYF. The CDR3 DNA follows: TGCAGCTTGCGGGAGGCAGATACGCAGTATTTT.

This clonotype was seen a few times. The chain is built from TRBV5-5 and TRBJ2-7; 10 bases map to TRBD1. The J call may be faulty, since TRBJ2-5 better matches the DNA end. Germline-derived CDR1 and CDR2 are SGHKS and YYEKEE (reference sequence). This CDR3 has 14 residues. The CDR3 DNA sequence: TGTGCCAGCAGCTCCGAGGACAGGGGGGCGACCCAGTACTTC. Translated: CASSSEDRGATQYF.

The gene calls are TRBV7-3 and TRBJ2-1, with TRBD1 as a possible D gene (6 bases). V was shortened by 1 base and J by 5 bases, with 12 bases between the two germline ends. The V gene's germline CDR1 is SGHTA and CDR2 FQGTGA. The CDR3 extends over 15 amino acids. CDR3 in DNA: TGTGCCAGCAGCTTAAATACAGGGTTCAACAATGAGCAGTTCTTC. As protein: CASSLNTGFNNEQFF.

The V gene is TRBV20-1, the J gene TRBJ1-2, with D maybe TRBD1 (6 bases). Trimming left V 1 base short and J 2 bases short, with 14 bases between. This CDR3 is 15 amino acids long. Germline CDR1 is DFQATT and CDR2 is SNEGSKA (reference sequence). The chain's CDR3 is CSARVRGGTNYGYTF. Written as DNA, the CDR3 is TGCAGTGCTAGAGTTAGGGGGGGGACAAACTATGGCTACACCTTC.

J is TRBJ2-5 and V is TRBV13; D is tentatively TRBD1 or TRBD2 (5 bases each). The DNA matches TRBJ2-7 better at its end, which makes the J call doubtful. The CDR3 runs to 14 residues. Germline V lookup: CDR1 PRHDT, CDR2 FYEKMQ (reference sequence). As DNA, the CDR3 is TGTGCCAGCAGCTTGGGGACGGCAGATACCGAGCAGTACTTC. Protein sequence: CASSLGTADTEQYF.

The chain uses TRBV7-9 and TRBJ1-1, with 8 bases that match TRBD1. V lost 5 bases and J lost 11; bases outside the gene matches: 13. The germline V gene encodes CDR1 SEHNR and CDR2 FQNEAQ (reference sequence). CDR3 length: 14 residues. The CDR3 DNA sequence: TGTGCCAGCAGCCCCCCACCAGGGACAGGTCGGGCTTTCTTT. Protein sequence: CASSPPPGTGRAFF. Full variable domain (rest looked up from reference TRBV7-9 and TRBJ1-1): DTGVSQNPRHKITKRGQNVTFRCDPISEHNRLYWYRQTLGQGPEFLTYFQNEAQLEKSRLLSDRFSAERPKGSFSTLEIQRTEQGDSAMYLCASSPPPGTGRAFFGQGTRLTVV.

This clonotype was detected a few times. The V call is TRBV24-1, the J call TRBJ2-5; D tentatively fits TRBD1 or TRBD2 (5 bases each). The CDR3 has 13 amino acids. CDR1 is KGHDR, CDR2 SFDVKD, per germline. Trimming cost V 5 bases and J 2 bases, with 8 bases left between them. CDR3 in DNA: TGTGCCACCAGTGGAGGGGTGCAAGAGACCCAGTACTTC. As protein: CATSGGVQETQYF.

This chain connects TRBV10-3 to TRBJ2-5, with 7 bases fitting TRBD1. The J call may be in error: the DNA end matches TRBJ2-7 better. Germline assignment: CDR1 ENHRY and CDR2 SYGVKD. The CDR3 contains 11 residues. This chain's CDR3 is CAIRRTGEQYF. The CDR3 bases are TGTGCCATCCGTCGGACAGGCGAGCAGTACTTC.

This clonotype was recorded a few times. V is TRBV27 and J is TRBJ1-2; TRBD1 aligns across 7 bases. With 6 bases clipped from V and 3 bases from J, the junction kept 10 bases outside the gene matches. There are 15 residues in the CDR3. In germline, CDR1 is MNHEY, CDR2 SMNVEV (reference sequence). CDR3 bases: TGTGCCAGCAGCCCTCCGGGACAGAGCCACTATGGCTACACCTTC. Amino acid sequence: CASSPPGQSHYGYTF.

The chain links TRBV7-6 to TRBJ2-5; 10 bases are a match to TRBD2. Germline assignment: CDR1 SGHVS and CDR2 FNYEAQ. V shed 2 bases, J shed 0 bases, and the junction held 9 bases outside the gene matches. CDR3 size: 18 residues. CDR3 coding DNA: TGTGCCAGCAGCTTATTTGCCAGCGGGGGGGCTAACCAAGAGACCCAGTACTTC. It translates to CASSLFASGGANQETQYF. The full variable domain, its missing parts supplied by reference TRBV7-6 and TRBJ2-5, is GAGVSQSPRYKVTKRGQDVALRCDPISGHVSLYWYRQALGQGPEFLTYFNYEAQQDKSGLPNDRFSAERPEGSISTLTIQRTEQRDSAMYRCASSLFASGGANQETQYFGPGTRLLVL.

This rearrangement joins TRBV28 to TRBJ2-5; no definite D call. Per the germline V gene, CDR1 is MDHEN and CDR2 is SYDVKM. V lost 6 bases, J lost 1 base, and 15 bases lay in between. The CDR3 is made up of 15 amino acids. This chain's CDR3 is CASRASRVPQETQYF. Here the CDR3 DNA reads TGTGCCAGCAGAGCTAGTCGGGTCCCCCAAGAGACCCAGTACTTC.

This clonotype appeared a few times. The chain is built from TRBV14 and TRBJ2-7, with D maybe TRBD2 (6 bases). The CDR3 consists of 14 residues. Germline lookup yields CDR1 SGHDN and CDR2 FVKESK. Trimming took 2 bases from V and 2 from J, leaving 10 bases between them. This chain's CDR3 is CASSQFGSPYEQYF. The CDR3, as DNA: TGTGCCAGCAGCCAATTCGGGAGTCCCTACGAGCAGTACTTC.

The chain is built from TRBV7-9 and TRBJ2-7; 11 bases match TRBD2. V was pared by 3 bases and J by 7 bases, with 8 bases of the junction left unmatched. CDR3 length: 15 residues. Germline values: CDR1 SEHNR, CDR2 FQNEAQ (reference sequence). CDR3 region: CASSFVAGGRNEQYF. CDR3 sequence (DNA): TGTGCCAGCAGCTTTGTAGCGGGAGGGCGCAATGAGCAGTACTTC. The full variable domain, its missing parts supplied by reference TRBV7-9 and TRBJ2-7, is DTGVSQNPRHKITKRGQNVTFRCDPISEHNRLYWYRQTLGQGPEFLTYFQNEAQLEKSRLLSDRFSAERPKGSFSTLEIQRTEQGDSAMYLCASSFVAGGRNEQYFGPGTRLTVT.

The chain joins TRBV10-1 to TRBJ2-7; D remains ambiguous. CDR1 is WNHNN, CDR2 SYGVQD, per germline (reference sequence). V was shortened by 0 bases and J by 4 bases, with 7 bases between the two germline ends. This CDR3 is built from 13 residues. CDR3 loop: CASSESPLYEQYF. DNA for the CDR3: TGCGCCAGCAGTGAGTCTCCGCTGTACGAGCAGTACTTC.

V usage is TRBV3-1 and J usage is TRBJ1-1, with D uncertain. Trimming shortened V by 6 bases and J by 0 bases, and 17 bases separated the two germline ends. This CDR3 is 16 amino acids long. Per germline, CDR1 LGHDT and CDR2 YNNKEL (reference sequence). The DNA for the CDR3 is TGTGCCAGCAGTCGTCGGGCTCCAGAGTTGAACACTGAAGCTTTCTTT. It specifies CASSRRAPELNTEAFF.

This rearrangement joins TRBV7-9 to TRBJ2-7; D gene uncertain. Trimming took off 5 bases at V and 4 bases at J, with 15 bases between the two ends. Germline CDR1 and CDR2: SEHNR and FQNEAQ (reference sequence). The CDR3 is 14 amino acids. DNA for the CDR3: TGTGCCAGCAGCGCAACGGGTAGTCGTTACGAGCAGTACTTC. Residues: CASSATGSRYEQYF.

The rearrangement joins TRBV9 to TRBJ1-2; 7 nucleotides line up with TRBD1. CDR3 length equals 15 residues. J gave up 0 bases and V 6 bases, and 8 bases lay outside the gene matches. Germline assignment: CDR1 SGDLS and CDR2 YYNGEE. The CDR3 DNA sequence: TGTGCCAGCATCCCCGGGACAGTTGCTAACTATGGCTACACCTTC. Translating gives CASIPGTVANYGYTF.

This clonotype was found a few times. The chain has TRBV5-1 and TRBJ2-7; perhaps TRBD1 as D (6 bases). The germline gives CDR1 SGHRS, CDR2 YFSETQ. The V gene lost 4 bases and the J gene lost 3 bases, with 26 bases spanning the gap. This CDR3 is built from 18 residues. In DNA form, the CDR3 reads TGCGCCAGCAGCCCACGCCGGAACCAAGGACAGATAAACTACGAGCAGTACTTC. Translated: CASSPRRNQGQINYEQYF.

A note on this clonotype: One end of the junction varies from germline; a read error may be responsible. The chain recombines TRBV6-5 with TRBJ1-2, with a possible D match to TRBD1 (6 bases). Germline CDR1 and CDR2: MNHEY and SVGAGI. The CDR3 consists of 15 residues. CDR3 region: CASSPTWAGELGYTF. The DNA for the CDR3 is TGTGCTAGCAGCCCTACATGGGCAGGGGAGCTTGGCTACACCTTC.

The V call is TRBV6-5, the J call TRBJ2-3; 8 nucleotides agree with TRBD2. This CDR3 has 16 amino acids. The V gene end was trimmed by 9 bases and the J gene end by 2 bases; junction bases not matched to a gene: 13. The germline V gene has CDR1 MNHEY and CDR2 SVGAGI. CDR3: CARTYRLAYFTDTQYF. CDR3 DNA sequence: TGTGCCAGAACGTACAGACTAGCGTACTTCACAGATACGCAGTATTTT.